A selection of T cell receptor beta chains follows, all from one sample in a study of cytomegalovirus exposure and HLA in healthy donors. The repertoire was sequenced with immunoSEQ multiplex PCR; TCRdb's copy has only in-frame clones and lacks some. The data show under 40,000 clones, about 80% seen once. The sequencing sample was made of PBMCs. The receptors shown here come from a male donor in good health and CMV-seronegative. CDR3s include the opening cysteine and the closing phenylalanine or tryptophan. The D gene is left open where the match is weak. Where a row states a size, it is once, few, many or the class of an expanded clone; other rows omit it.

cdr3_nt | cdr3_aa | v_call | d_call | clone_size | j_call
TGTGCCAGCAGGGGTTTCGCCGGGATGAACTATGGCTACACCTTC | CASRGFAGMNYGYTF | TRBV2 | - | - | TRBJ1-2
TGCGCCAGCAGCCAAGAATCCCTTGGGCCATATAATTCACCCCTCCACTTT | CASSQESLGPYNSPLHF | TRBV4-1 | - | - | TRBJ1-6
TGTGCCAGCAGTGCGGAGGCGACCCAGTACTTC | CASSAEATQYF | TRBV2 | - | - | TRBJ2-5
TGTGCCTGGACCCCTCCACCGGGACAGGGGGCATTTGAGCAGTACTTC | CAWTPPPGQGAFEQYF | TRBV30 | TRBD1 | - | TRBJ2-7
TGTGCCAGCAGCTTGGGGACAGGGTGGGGTTCCTATAATTCACCCCTCCACTTT | CASSLGTGWGSYNSPLHF | TRBV13 | TRBD1 | - | TRBJ1-6
TGCAGCGTTTATTGGGACAGTTTGCCTACCGGGGAGCTGTTTTTT | CSVYWDSLPTGELFF | TRBV29-1 | TRBD1 | - | TRBJ2-2
TGTGCCAGCAGTGAGGCGGGGCGCGATAATTCACCCCTCCACTTT | CASSEAGRDNSPLHF | TRBV25-1 | - | - | TRBJ1-6
TGTGCCTGGAGTGCGGGACAGGGCCATGGCTACACCTTC | CAWSAGQGHGYTF | TRBV30 | TRBD1 | - | TRBJ1-2
TGTGCCAGCACTGGGCAGGGGGCCACAGATACGCAGTATTTT | CASTGQGATDTQYF | TRBV5-4 | TRBD1 | - | TRBJ2-3
TGTGCCACCAGCATACAGGGGGATCAGCCCCAGCATTTT | CATSIQGDQPQHF | TRBV15 | TRBD1 | few | TRBJ1-5
TGTGCCAGCAGACCTGCAAGAACGGACAGGGGGATTCAGCCCCAGCATTTT | CASRPARTDRGIQPQHF | TRBV25-1 | TRBD1 | - | TRBJ1-5
TGTGCCAGCAGGAACCGGGACATAGGGAGTTATGGCTACACCTTC | CASRNRDIGSYGYTF | TRBV5-4 | - | - | TRBJ1-2
TGTGCCTGGAGTCAGGGACACCGAGGTCGGCGTGAGCAGTTCTTC | CAWSQGHRGRREQFF | TRBV30 | - | once | TRBJ2-1
TGTGCCAGCAGTGACGACAGGGGGTTCGGGAACACTGAAGCTTTCTTT | CASSDDRGFGNTEAFF | TRBV2 | TRBD1 | - | TRBJ1-1
TGTGCCAGCAGTATCGGTCAGCCCCAGCATTTT | CASSIGQPQHF | TRBV2 | - | - | TRBJ1-5
TGTGCCTGGAGTATTGGACAGGGGGATAATTCACCCCTCCACTTT | CAWSIGQGDNSPLHF | TRBV30 | TRBD1 | - | TRBJ1-6
TGTGCCATCAGTGACGGGACTAACAACAATGAGCAGTTCTTC | CAISDGTNNNEQFF | TRBV10-3 | TRBD2 | - | TRBJ2-1